This T cell receptor beta chain emerged from a study of identical twins (dated by TCRdb to the mid-2010s). Describing the broader study: To test whether fetal clonotypes persist, the study used deep sequencing on TCR alpha and beta repertoires from monozygotic twins, unrelated adults of various ages, and cord blood. To rule out contamination, the twin experiments were replicated at different times with different library preparation protocols. The research as a whole found: Because the same donors could not be followed over many years, conclusions were based on cross-sectional statistical analysis. Abundant cord blood beta clonotypes had fewer insertions, young adult naive repertoires showed a similar but weaker trend, and memory repertoires showed no such trend. Excess twin sharing in beta out-of-frame sequences was weaker because fewer shared sequences lowered the signal-to-noise ratio. In monozygotic twins, out-of-frame TCR alpha sharing was systematically underestimated by recombination models, although the models agreed with sharing between unrelated individuals. Zero-insertion analyses could be partly confounded by invariant T cells such as MAIT and iNKT, though diverse VJ usage argued against such confounding for most clonotypes. Compared with coincidental sharing between unrelated individuals, out-of-frame TCR alpha sequences shared between twins had an excess of sequences with low generation probability.

Libraries were constructed by 5' RACE. The instrument given in TCRdb is Illumina HiSeq 2000. Template switching added a universal primer binding site, and the final cDNA carried a unique molecular identifier that allowed TCR cDNA molecules to be counted accurately. Specific primers in the conserved constant-segment region were used to synthesize first-strand cDNA for TCR alpha and beta chains. To control for contamination, each cDNA library was double barcoded with a SMART-Mk sample barcode plus Illumina barcodes. TruSeq adapter sequences along with Illumina sample barcodes were introduced in two successive PCR steps. The TCR alpha and beta cDNA libraries were sequenced on the Illumina HiSeq platform using custom primers. Per the source publication's procedure: Unique molecular identifiers were extracted from raw reads with MiGEC, and CDR3 positions were determined with MiXCR. For each individual, recombination models were inferred using an EM algorithm with the repgenHMM and IGoR tools. Shared clonotypes were analyzed with the tcR package in R, and sharing was normalized by the product of cloneset sizes. Out-of-frame nonproductive sequences were analyzed to study raw recombination free of thymic and clonal selection effects. Starting from the raw public reads, TCRdb applied fastp trimming at Q25, assembled clones with MiXCR and retained in-frame beta chains. Each CDR3 protein gets just one entry, which takes the most common genes and DNA from the rows behind it. These V and J calls are TCRdb output, not the study's own analysis. In all, the sample holds around 510,000 distinct CDR3 sequences, and roughly 13% of those were seen once. The ten largest clonotypes hold about 0.94% of the sample.

CDR3 length: 14 amino acids, cysteine to phenylalanine. Of the read, only the CDR3 DNA is kept; its 42 bases are in frame from base 1. Reading the germline V gene gives CDR1 MNHEY and CDR2 SVGEGT. Germline trimming: 8 bases from V, 3 bases from J; junction bases outside gene matches: 4. Concerning this clonotype: Its antigen remains undetermined. Per-base quality was not reported, and no clone a single base away is much larger than it.

Only healthy Caucasian donors were included. Three pairs of female monozygotic twins, all aged roughly 18 to 29 years, made up the twin cohort. CD4+ and CD8+ T cell populations were isolated with positive isolation kits from Invitrogen. The sample also formed part of further work on yellow fever vaccine responses in identical twins. The second study, in turn, reports: According to the authors, in identical twins the way T cells responded to vaccination appeared partly convergent and partly personalized. In the study, vaccine-responding T cell clones were precisely tracked in identical twins.

The receptor was isolated from a woman between 18 and 29 years old in good health. Sequenced material: CD4+ T cells sorted from blood. Recombination joined TRBV6-2 or TRBV6-3 with TRBJ2-4; 10 central nucleotides agree with TRBD1. The DNA sequence is as follows: TGTGCCAGCGCCCGGACAGGGGGCAAAAACATTCAGTACTTC. The translation is CASARTGGKNIQYF.